This section outlines one T cell receptor beta chain sequence together with its context. The antigen it recognizes is unknown. It has no much larger one-base neighbor in the sample; base qualities were not kept. The sample belongs to a study of beta chain features in type 1 diabetes (dated by TCRdb to between 2018 and 2020). For context, the study as a whole: Mean age, gender distribution, total cell number and subset yield did not differ between patients and healthy donors. A total of 107,917,701 sorted cells were examined across all samples, and the number of cells per subset was strongly correlated with RNA yield. The study compared the TCRB repertoires of sorted circulating CD4+ T cell subsets in recently diagnosed type 1 diabetes patients with those in matched healthy donors. Naive and central memory subsets were obtained from all 30 or so donors, but regulatory and stem cell-like memory subsets were isolated from only 8 patients and roughly eight healthy donors.

What the authors observed across the whole study: Shorter templates might be favored by PCR, yet because patient and control samples were amplified and corrected together, any such skew would affect both groups equally. Sequencing cDNA rather than genomic DNA could over-represent highly expressing activated cells, although activation and CD3 levels did not differ between groups. A moderate but significant shortening of TCRB CDR3 length was observed in type 1 diabetes patients in all four CD4+ subsets. At VDJ recombination sites, type 1 diabetes patients had fewer insertions and more deleted nucleotides, which implies abnormalities in thymic rearrangement. HLA sub-analyses involved small numbers of individuals, so any influence of HLA type on TCRB rearrangement remained unresolved. Naive, central memory and regulatory TCRB repertoires appeared more similar among patients than among healthy donors.

Each donor gave one peripheral blood draw, averaging approximately 110 mL, which was collected into heparinised tubes. Using a panel that included CD45RO, CCR7, CD25, CD127, CD95 and CD27, naive, central memory, regulatory and stem cell-like memory CD4+ T cells were sorted on a BD FACSAria II. A purity above 98% was achieved for all sorted populations. PBMCs were separated immediately by Lymphoprep density gradient centrifugation and were stained directly, without being cultured. Samples were stained and sorted in pairs, with one healthy donor and one patient per experiment, so that batch effects were minimized. Reading from cysteine to phenylalanine, the CDR3 counts 15 amino acids. The retained sequence is limited to the CDR3, 45 bases, with the frame set at the first base. In the germline V gene, CDR1 corresponds to SQVTM and CDR2 to ANQGSEA. V is clipped by 4 bases and J by 0 bases, and the sequence between their germline boundaries is 13 bases long.

All of the isolated RNA was reverse transcribed with the High Capacity cDNA Reverse Transcription Kit, so expressed TCRB transcripts were sequenced. Deep immunoSEQ sequencing was performed on naive, central memory and regulatory T cell samples, with an average of about 3.6 million total reads per sample. After sorted cells were lysed in RLT buffer, RNA was extracted with DNase-treated RNeasy Micro or Mini kits, with the choice depending on cell number. To prevent cross-contamination, each cell subset was processed individually, whereas patient and healthy donor samples were processed jointly. The immunoSEQ multiplex PCR was used to amplify TCRB sequences from cDNA, generating 87-bp fragments that spanned the CDR3 region. Sequencing of the amplicons was performed on the Illumina HiSeq platform. As for the original processing: PCR bias was corrected computationally using synthetic template baselines, and reads within Hamming distance 2 were collapsed, with unmergeable singletons discarded. Reads were aligned against IMGT to assign V, D and J genes, CDR3 length and insertions or deletions at six rearrangement sites. Within each subset, clonotype counts were normalized to sorted cell number, after which true diversity and Gini coefficients were computed with the tcR R package. The overlap coefficient, calculated on TCRB nucleotide sequences, was used to measure repertoire sharing. TCRdb's version of the immuneACCESS table is confined to in-frame rearrangements and falls short of the full clone set. An unresolved V gene accounts for under half of the shortfall where checked; the remainder is of unknown origin. The V and J calls and clone size come from that table; D and trimming were worked out from the DNA. The sample yields over 150,000 clones; around 10% were counted once. 0.4% to 0.55% of the sample goes to the ten largest clones.

Source material: central memory CD4+ T cells from blood. This TCR was sampled from a man aged 30 to 39 with type 1 diabetes. Recombination joined TRBV29-1 with TRBJ2-1, with the D segment identity uncertain. CDR3 region: CSVVGTASSYNEQFF. The nucleotide sequence is TGCAGCGTTGTGGGCACGGCCTCCTCCTACAATGAGCAGTTCTTC.